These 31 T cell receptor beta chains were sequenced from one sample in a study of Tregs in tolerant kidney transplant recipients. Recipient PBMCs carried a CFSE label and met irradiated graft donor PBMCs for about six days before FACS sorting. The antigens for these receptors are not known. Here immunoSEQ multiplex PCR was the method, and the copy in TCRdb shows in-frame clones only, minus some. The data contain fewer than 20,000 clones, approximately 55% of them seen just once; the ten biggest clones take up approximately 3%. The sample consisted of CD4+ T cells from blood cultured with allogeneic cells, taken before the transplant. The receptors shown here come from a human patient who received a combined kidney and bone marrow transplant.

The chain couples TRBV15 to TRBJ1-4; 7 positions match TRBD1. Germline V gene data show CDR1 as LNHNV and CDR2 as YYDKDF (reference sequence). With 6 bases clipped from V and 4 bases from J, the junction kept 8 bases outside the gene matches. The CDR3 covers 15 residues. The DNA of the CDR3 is TGTGCCACCAGGAATAAGGGGGCTGGTAATGAAAAACTGTTTTTT. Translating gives CATRNKGAGNEKLFF. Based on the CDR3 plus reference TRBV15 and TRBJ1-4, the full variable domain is DAMVIQNPRYQVTQFGKPVTLSCSQTLNHNVMYWYQQKSSQAPKLLFHYYDKDFNNEADTPDNFQSRRPNTSFCFLDIRSPGLGDTAMYLCATRNKGAGNEKLFFGSGTQLSVL.

The CDR3 here is CASSPRRRSNEKLFF. CDR3 bases: TGTGCCAGCTCACCCCGGAGGAGGAGTAATGAAAAACTGTTTTTT. This rearrangement joins TRBV18 to TRBJ1-4, with no clear D. The CDR3 is made up of 15 amino acids. CDR1 and CDR2 (germline): KGHSH, LQKENI. The ends were cut back, 3 bases at V and 4 bases at J, with 12 bases in the middle.

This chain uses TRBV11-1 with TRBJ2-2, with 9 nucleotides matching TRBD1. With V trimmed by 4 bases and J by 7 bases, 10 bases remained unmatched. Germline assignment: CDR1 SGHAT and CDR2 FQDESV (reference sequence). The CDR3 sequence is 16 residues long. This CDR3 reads CASSSRDRVVGGELFF. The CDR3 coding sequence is TGTGCCAGCAGCTCCCGGGACAGGGTCGTTGGCGGGGAGCTGTTTTTT.

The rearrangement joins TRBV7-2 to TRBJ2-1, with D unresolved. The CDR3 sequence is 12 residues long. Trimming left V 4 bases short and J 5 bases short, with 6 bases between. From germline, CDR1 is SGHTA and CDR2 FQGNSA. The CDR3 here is CASSSFNNEQFF. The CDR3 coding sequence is TGTGCCAGCAGCTCCTTTAACAATGAGCAGTTCTTC.

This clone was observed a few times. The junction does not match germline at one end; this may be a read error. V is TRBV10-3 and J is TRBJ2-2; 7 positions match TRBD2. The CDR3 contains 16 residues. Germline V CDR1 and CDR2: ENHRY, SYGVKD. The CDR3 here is CAISQSAGKGTGELFF. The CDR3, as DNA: TGTGCCATCAGTCAGTCAGCGGGAAAGGGCACCGGGGAGCTGTTTTTT.

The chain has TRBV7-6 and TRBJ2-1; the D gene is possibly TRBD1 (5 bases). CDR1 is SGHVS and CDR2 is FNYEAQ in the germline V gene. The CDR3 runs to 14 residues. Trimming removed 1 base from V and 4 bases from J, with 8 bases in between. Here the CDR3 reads CASSLGTKYNEQFF. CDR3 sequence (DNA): TGTGCCAGCAGCTTAGGGACAAAGTACAATGAGCAGTTCTTC.

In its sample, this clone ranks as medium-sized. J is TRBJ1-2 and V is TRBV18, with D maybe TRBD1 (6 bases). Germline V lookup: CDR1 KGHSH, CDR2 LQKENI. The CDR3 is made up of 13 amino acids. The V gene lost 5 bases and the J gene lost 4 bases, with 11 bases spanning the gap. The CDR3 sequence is CASSGQTVYGYTF. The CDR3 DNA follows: TGTGCCAGCTCAGGACAGACCGTCTATGGCTACACCTTC.

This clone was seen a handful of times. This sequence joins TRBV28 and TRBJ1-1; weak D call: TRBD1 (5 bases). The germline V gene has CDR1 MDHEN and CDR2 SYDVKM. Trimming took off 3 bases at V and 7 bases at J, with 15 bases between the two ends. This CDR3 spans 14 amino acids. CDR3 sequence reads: CASSFGGGGLEAFF. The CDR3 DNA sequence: TGTGCCAGCAGTTTTGGGGGGGGAGGGCTTGAAGCTTTCTTT.

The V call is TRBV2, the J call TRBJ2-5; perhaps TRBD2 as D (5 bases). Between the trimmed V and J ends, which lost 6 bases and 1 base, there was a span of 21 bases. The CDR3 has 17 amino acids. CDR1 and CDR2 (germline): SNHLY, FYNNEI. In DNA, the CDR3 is TGTGCCAGCAGACGAAGGGTGGCTCGTGGACTCCAAGAGACCCAGTACTTC. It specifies CASRRRVARGLQETQYF.

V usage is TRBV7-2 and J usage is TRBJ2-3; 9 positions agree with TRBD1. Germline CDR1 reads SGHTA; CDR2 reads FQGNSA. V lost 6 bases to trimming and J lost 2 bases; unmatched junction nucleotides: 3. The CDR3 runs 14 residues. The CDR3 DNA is TGTGCCAGCAGAGACAGGGGGAACACAGATACGCAGTATTTT. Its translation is CASRDRGNTDTQYF. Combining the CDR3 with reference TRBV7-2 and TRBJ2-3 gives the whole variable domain GAGVSQSPSNKVTEKGKDVELRCDPISGHTALYWYRQSLGQGLEFLIYFQGNSAPDKSGLPSDRFSAERTGGSVSTLTIQRTQQEDSAVYLCASRDRGNTDTQYFGPGTRLTVL.

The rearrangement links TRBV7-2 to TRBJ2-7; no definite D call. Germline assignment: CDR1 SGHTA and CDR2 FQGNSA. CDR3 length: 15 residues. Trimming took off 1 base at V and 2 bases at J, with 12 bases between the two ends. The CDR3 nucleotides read TGTGCCAGCAGCTTAGTCGGTTCGATTACCTACGAGCAGTACTTC. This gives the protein CASSLVGSITYEQYF.

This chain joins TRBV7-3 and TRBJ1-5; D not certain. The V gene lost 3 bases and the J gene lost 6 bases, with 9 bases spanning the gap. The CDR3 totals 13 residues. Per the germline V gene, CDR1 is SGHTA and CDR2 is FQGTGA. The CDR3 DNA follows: TGTGCCAGCAGCTTCTCGGTAACTCAGCCCCAGCATTTT. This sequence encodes CASSFSVTQPQHF.

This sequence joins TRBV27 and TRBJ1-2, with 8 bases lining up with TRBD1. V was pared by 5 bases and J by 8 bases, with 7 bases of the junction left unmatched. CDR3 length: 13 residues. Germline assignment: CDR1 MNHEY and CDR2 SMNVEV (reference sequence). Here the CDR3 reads CASSTGTGRGYTF. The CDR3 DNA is TGTGCCAGCAGTACCGGGACAGGCAGGGGCTACACCTTC.

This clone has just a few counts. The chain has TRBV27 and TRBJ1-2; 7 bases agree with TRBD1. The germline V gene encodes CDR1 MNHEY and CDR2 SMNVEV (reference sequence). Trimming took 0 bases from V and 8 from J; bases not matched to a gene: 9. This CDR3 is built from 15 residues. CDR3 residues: CASSLSYRGSQGYTF. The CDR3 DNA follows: TGTGCCAGCAGTTTATCGTACAGGGGAAGTCAGGGCTACACCTTC.

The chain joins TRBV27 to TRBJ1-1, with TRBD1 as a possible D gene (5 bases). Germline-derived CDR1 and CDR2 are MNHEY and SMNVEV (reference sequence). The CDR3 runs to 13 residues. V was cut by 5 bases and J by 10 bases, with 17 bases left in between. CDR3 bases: TGTGCCAGCAGTGACCTTGTGGGTAGGGGAGCTTTCTTT. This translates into CASSDLVGRGAFF.

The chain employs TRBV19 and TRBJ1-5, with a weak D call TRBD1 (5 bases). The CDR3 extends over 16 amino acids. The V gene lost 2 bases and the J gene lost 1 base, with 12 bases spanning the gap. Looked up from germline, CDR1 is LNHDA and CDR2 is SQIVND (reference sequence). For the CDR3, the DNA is TGTGCCAGTAGTATAATCGGGGGTTGGAGCAATCAGCCCCAGCATTTT. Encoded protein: CASSIIGGWSNQPQHF.

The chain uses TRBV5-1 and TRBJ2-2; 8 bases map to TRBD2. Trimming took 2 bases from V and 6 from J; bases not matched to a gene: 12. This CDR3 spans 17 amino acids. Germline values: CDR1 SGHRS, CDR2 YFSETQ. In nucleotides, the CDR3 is TGCGCCAGCAGCTTCCTCCGACTAGCGCAAGGAGCCGGGGAGCTGTTTTTT. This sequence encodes CASSFLRLAQGAGELFF. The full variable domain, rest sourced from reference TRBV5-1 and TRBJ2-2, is KAGVTQTPRYLIKTRGQQVTLSCSPISGHRSVSWYQQTPGQGLQFLFEYFSETQRNKGNFPGRFSGRQFSNSRSEMNVSTLELGDSALYLCASSFLRLAQGAGELFFGEGSRLTVL.

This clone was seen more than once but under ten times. The CDR3 DNA follows: TGTGCCTGGAGTGGGAGGGCGTCGAGAAACACCATATATTTT. This codes for CAWSGRASRNTIYF. The chain couples TRBV30 to TRBJ1-3; D uncertain. Per the germline V gene, CDR1 is GTSNPN and CDR2 is SVGIG (reference sequence). This CDR3 has 14 amino acids. The V end lost 1 base, the J end lost 5 bases, and 12 bases lay between the germline ends. The variable domain in full, with the rest retrieved from reference TRBV30 and TRBJ1-3, is SQTIHQWPATLVQPVGSPLSLECTVEGTSNPNLYWYRQAAGRGLQLLFYSVGIGQISSEVPQNLSASRPQDRQFILSSKKLLLSDSGFYLCAWSGRASRNTIYFGEGSWLTVV.

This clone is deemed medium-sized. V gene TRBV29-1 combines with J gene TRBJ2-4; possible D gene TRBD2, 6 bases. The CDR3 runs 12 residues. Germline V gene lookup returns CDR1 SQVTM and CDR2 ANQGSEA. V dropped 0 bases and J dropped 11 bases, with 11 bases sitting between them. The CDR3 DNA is TGCAGCGTTGAAGATCTCGGGAGCTTTCAGTACTTC. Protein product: CSVEDLGSFQYF. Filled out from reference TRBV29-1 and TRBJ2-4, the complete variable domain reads SAVISQKPSRDICQRGTSLTIQCQVDSQVTMMFWYRQQPGQSLTLIATANQGSEATYESGFVIDKFPISRPNLTFSTLTVSNMSPEDSSIYLCSVEDLGSFQYFGAGTRLSVL.

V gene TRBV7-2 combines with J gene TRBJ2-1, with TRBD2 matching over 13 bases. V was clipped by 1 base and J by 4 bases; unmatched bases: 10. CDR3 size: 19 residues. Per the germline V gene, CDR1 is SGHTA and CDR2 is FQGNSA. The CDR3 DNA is TGTGCCAGCAGCTTAGATCAGTTGAGACTAGCGGGGGGTTACAATGAGCAGTTCTTC. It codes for CASSLDQLRLAGGYNEQFF.

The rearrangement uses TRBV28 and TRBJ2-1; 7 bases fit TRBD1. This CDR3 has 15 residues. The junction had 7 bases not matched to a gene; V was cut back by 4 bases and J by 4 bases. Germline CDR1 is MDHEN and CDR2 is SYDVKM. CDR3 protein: CASSSGQGEYNEQFF. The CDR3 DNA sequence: TGTGCCAGCAGTTCCGGTCAGGGGGAATACAATGAGCAGTTCTTC.

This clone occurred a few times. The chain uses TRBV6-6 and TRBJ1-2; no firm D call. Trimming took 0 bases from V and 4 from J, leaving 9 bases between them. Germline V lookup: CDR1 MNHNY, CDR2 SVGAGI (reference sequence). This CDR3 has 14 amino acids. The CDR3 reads CASSYSEGFYGYTF. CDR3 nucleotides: TGTGCCAGCAGTTACTCGGAGGGCTTCTATGGCTACACCTTC.

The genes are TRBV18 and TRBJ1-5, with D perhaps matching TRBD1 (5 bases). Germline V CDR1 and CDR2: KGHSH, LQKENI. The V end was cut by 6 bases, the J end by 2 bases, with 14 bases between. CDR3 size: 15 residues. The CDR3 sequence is CASSSTENRNQPQHF. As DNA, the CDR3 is TGTGCCAGCTCCTCGACAGAGAATCGCAATCAGCCCCAGCATTTT.

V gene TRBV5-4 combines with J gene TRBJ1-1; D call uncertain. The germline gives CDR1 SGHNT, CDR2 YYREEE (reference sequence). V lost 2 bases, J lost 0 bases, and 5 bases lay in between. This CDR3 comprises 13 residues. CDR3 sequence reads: CASSLLMNTEAFF. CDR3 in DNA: TGTGCCAGCAGCTTACTCATGAACACTGAAGCTTTCTTT.

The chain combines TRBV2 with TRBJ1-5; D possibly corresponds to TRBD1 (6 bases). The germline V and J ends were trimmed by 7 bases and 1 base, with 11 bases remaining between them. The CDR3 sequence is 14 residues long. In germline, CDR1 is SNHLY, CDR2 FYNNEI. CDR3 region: CASKRGSSNQPQHF. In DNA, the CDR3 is TGTGCCAGCAAAAGGGGGAGCAGCAATCAGCCCCAGCATTTT.

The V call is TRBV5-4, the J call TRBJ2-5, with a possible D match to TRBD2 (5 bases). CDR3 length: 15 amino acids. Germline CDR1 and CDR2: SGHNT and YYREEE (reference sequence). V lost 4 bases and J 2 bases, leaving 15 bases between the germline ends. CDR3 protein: CASSPPLGEQETQYF. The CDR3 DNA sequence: TGTGCCAGCAGCCCCCCACTAGGAGAGCAAGAGACCCAGTACTTC. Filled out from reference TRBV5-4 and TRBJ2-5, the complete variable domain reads ETGVTQSPTHLIKTRGQQVTLRCSSQSGHNTVSWYQQALGQGPQFIFQYYREEENGRGNFPPRFSGLQFPNYSSELNVNALELDDSALYLCASSPPLGEQETQYFGPGTRLLVL.

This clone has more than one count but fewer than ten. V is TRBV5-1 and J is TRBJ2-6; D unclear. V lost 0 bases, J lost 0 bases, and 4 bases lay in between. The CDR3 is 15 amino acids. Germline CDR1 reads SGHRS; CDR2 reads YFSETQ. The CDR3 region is CASSLGSSGANVLTF. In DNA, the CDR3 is TGCGCCAGCAGCTTGGGTAGCTCTGGGGCCAACGTCCTGACTTTC.

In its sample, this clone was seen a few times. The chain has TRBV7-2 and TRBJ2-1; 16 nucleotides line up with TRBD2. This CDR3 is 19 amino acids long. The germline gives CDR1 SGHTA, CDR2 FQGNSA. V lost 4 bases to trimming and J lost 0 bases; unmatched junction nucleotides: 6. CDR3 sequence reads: CASSSPGLAGGSSYNEQFF. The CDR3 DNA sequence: TGTGCCAGCAGCTCCCCGGGACTAGCGGGAGGGAGCTCCTACAATGAGCAGTTCTTC.

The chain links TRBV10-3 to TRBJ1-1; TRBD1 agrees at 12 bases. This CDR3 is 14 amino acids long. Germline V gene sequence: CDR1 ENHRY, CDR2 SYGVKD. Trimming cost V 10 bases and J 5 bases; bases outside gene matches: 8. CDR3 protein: CANSGTGGRTEAFF. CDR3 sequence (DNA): TGTGCCAACTCCGGGACAGGGGGCCGGACTGAAGCTTTCTTT.

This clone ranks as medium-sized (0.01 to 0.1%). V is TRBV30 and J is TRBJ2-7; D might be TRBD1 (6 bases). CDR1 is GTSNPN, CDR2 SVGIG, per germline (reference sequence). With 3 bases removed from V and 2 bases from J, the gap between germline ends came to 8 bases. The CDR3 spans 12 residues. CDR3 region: CAWRNRAYEQYF. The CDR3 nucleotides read TGTGCCTGGAGAAACAGGGCCTACGAGCAGTACTTC.

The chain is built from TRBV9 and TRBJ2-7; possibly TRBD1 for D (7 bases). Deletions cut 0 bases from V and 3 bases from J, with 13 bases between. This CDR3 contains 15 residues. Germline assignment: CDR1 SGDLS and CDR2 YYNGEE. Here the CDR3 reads CASSVAGGGIYEQYF. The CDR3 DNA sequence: TGTGCCAGCAGCGTAGCTGGAGGGGGCATCTACGAGCAGTACTTC.